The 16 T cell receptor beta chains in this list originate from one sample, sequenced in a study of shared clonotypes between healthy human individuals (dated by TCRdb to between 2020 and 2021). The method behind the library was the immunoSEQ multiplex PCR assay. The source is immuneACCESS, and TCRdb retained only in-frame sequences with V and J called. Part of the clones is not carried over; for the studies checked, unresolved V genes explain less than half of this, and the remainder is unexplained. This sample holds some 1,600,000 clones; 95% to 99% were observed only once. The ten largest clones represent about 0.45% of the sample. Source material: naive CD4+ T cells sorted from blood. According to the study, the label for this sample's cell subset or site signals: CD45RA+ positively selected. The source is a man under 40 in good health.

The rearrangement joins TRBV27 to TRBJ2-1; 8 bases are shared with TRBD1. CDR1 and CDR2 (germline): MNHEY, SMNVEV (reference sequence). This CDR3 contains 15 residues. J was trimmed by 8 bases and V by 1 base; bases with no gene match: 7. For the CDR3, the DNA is TGTGCCAGCAGTTTATATTGGACAGGGTCCCATGAGCAGTTCTTC. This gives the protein CASSLYWTGSHEQFF.

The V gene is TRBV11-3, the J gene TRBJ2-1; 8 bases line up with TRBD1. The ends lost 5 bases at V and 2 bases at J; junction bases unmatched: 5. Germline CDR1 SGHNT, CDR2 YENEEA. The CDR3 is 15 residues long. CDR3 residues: CASSLTGGPYNEQFF. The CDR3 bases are TGTGCCAGCAGCCTCACAGGGGGTCCCTACAATGAGCAGTTCTTC. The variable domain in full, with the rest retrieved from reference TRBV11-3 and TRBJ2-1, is EAGVVQSPRYKIIEKKQPVAFWCNPISGHNTLYWYLQNLGQGPELLIRYENEEAVDDSQLPKDRFSAERLKGVDSTLKIQPAELGDSAVYLCASSLTGGPYNEQFFGPGTRLTVL.

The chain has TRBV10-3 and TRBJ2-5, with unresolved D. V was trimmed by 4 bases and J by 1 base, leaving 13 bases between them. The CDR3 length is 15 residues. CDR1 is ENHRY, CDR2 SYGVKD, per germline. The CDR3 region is CAISVGTAFQETQYF. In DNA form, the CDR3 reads TGTGCCATCAGTGTAGGTACAGCCTTCCAAGAGACCCAGTACTTC.

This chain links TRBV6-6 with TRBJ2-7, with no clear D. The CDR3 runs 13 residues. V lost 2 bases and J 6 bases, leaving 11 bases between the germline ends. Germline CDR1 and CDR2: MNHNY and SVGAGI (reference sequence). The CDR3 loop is CASSYRTSLEQYF. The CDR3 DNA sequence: TGTGCCAGCAGTTACCGGACCTCTCTCGAGCAGTACTTC.

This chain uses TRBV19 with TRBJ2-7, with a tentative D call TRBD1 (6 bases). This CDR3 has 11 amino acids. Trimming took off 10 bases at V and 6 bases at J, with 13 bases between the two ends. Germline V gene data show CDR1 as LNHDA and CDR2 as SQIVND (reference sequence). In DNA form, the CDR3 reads TGTGCCACCCGCCAGGGGCGCGAGCAGTACTTC. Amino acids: CATRQGREQYF.

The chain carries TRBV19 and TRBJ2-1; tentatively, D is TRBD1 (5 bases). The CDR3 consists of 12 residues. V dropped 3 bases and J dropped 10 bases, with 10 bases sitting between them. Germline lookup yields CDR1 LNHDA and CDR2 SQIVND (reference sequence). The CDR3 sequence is CASSIPGLEQFF. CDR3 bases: TGTGCCAGTAGTATCCCAGGGTTGGAGCAGTTCTTC.

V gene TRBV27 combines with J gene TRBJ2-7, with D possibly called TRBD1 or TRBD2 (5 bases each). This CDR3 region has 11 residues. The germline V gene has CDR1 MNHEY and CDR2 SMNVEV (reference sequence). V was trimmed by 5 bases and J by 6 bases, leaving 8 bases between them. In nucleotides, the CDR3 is TGTGCCAGCAGTACGAGGGGCGAGCAGTACTTC. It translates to CASSTRGEQYF.

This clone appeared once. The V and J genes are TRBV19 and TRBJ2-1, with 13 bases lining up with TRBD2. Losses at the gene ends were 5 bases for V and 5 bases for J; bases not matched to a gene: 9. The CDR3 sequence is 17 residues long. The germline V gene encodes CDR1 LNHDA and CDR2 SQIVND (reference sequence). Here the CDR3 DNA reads TGTGCCAGTAGTTCTCTACTAGCGGGAGGGGATAACAATGAGCAGTTCTTC. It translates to CASSSLLAGGDNNEQFF.

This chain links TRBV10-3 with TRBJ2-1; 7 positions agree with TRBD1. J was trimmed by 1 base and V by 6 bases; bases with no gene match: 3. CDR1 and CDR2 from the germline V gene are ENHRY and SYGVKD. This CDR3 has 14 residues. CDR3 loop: CAIRGTESYNEQFF. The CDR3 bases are TGTGCCATCAGGGGGACAGAATCCTACAATGAGCAGTTCTTC.

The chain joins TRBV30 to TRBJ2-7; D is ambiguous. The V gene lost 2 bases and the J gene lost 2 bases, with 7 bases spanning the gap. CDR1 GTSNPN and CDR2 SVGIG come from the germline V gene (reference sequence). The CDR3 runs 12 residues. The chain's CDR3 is CAWSPNPYEQYF. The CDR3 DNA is TGTGCCTGGAGTCCGAACCCCTACGAGCAGTACTTC. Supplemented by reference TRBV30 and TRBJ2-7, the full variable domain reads SQTIHQWPATLVQPVGSPLSLECTVEGTSNPNLYWYRQAAGRGLQLLFYSVGIGQISSEVPQNLSASRPQDRQFILSSKKLLLSDSGFYLCAWSPNPYEQYFGPGTRLTVT.

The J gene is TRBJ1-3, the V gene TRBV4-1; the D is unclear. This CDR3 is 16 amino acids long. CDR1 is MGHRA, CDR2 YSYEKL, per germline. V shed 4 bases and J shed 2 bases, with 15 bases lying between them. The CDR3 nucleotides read TGCGCCAGCAGCCCGGGGATTAGTTGGACTGGAAACACCATATATTTT. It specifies CASSPGISWTGNTIYF.

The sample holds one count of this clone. CDR3 in DNA: TGTGCCAGCGGGAAATGGGGATTGAACGAGCAGTACTTC. Translated: CASGKWGLNEQYF. The chain joins TRBV28 to TRBJ2-7; D remains ambiguous. Trimming pared 8 bases from V and 5 bases from J, leaving 16 bases between. CDR3 size: 13 residues. Germline V gene lookup returns CDR1 MDHEN and CDR2 SYDVKM.

The CDR3 DNA reads TGTGCCAGTAGTATAGATATTTCGGGGGTCGGGAGCAATCAGCCCCAGCATTTT. Translation: CASSIDISGVGSNQPQHF. V is TRBV19 and J is TRBJ1-5; D might be TRBD1 (5 bases). Trimming stripped 0 bases from V and 1 base from J, with 16 bases between. This CDR3 is built from 18 residues. Germline CDR1 reads LNHDA; CDR2 reads SQIVND (reference sequence).

CDR3 amino acids: CASSLGLAVPYNEQFF. In DNA, the CDR3 is TGTGCCAGCAGTTTAGGGCTAGCTGTTCCCTACAATGAGCAGTTCTTC. This chain links TRBV28 with TRBJ2-1; weak D call: TRBD2 (5 bases). The V end lost 2 bases, the J end lost 2 bases, and 13 bases lay between the germline ends. Germline V gives CDR1 MDHEN, CDR2 SYDVKM. The CDR3 sequence is 16 residues long.

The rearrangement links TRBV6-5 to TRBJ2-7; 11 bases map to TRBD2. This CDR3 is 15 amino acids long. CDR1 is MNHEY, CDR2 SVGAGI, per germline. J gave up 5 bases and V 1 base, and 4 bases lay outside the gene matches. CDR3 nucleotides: TGTGCCAGCAGTTACTTTGTACTAGCGGGAGACGAGCAGTACTTC. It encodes CASSYFVLAGDEQYF.

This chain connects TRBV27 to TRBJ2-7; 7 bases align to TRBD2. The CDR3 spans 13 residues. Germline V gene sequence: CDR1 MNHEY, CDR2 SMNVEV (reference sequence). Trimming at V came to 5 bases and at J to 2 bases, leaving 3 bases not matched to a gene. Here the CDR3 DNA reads TGTGCCAGCAGTCAGAGCGGGACCTACGAGCAGTACTTC. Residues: CASSQSGTYEQYF.